This T cell receptor (beta chain) was recovered during a study of T cells in Graves' hyperthyroidism and ophthalmopathy. Researchers amplified the TCR beta CDR3 regions from RNA transcripts. First-round RT-PCR of the TCR CDR3 relied on the HTBI primer set. TCRdb independently ran MiXCR on the multiplex PCR reads; one entry per CDR3 protein. The data show hundreds of thousands of distinct CDR3 sequences, with about 17% seen just once and over 15% held by the top ten. Study observations and caveats: Researchers found most expanded thyroid clonotypes above 0.001 in blood as well. Ophthalmopathy onset followed model prediction by a median approximately 6.2 months.

Germline CDR1 is LNHDA and CDR2 is SQIVND (reference sequence). Trimming shortened V by 7 bases and J by 4 bases, and 16 bases separated the two germline ends. The CDR3 totals 14 residues. Clinical symptoms, serum thyroxine and TRAb, thyroid ultrasound and orbital computed tomography were used for the diagnoses. It was 8 to 10 ml of fresh peripheral blood that supplied the PBMCs. In its sample, this clonotype was seen many times. Its target is unknown. The sequencing input was blood. This chain connects TRBV19 to TRBJ1-1; D is possibly TRBD1 (5 bases). The receptor was derived from a woman in her 50s with Graves' hyperthyroidism that later progressed to Graves' ophthalmopathy. CDR3 coding DNA: TGTGCCAGTACTCAAAAGACAGTCCCCACTGAAGCTTTCTTT. This sequence encodes CASTQKTVPTEAFF.